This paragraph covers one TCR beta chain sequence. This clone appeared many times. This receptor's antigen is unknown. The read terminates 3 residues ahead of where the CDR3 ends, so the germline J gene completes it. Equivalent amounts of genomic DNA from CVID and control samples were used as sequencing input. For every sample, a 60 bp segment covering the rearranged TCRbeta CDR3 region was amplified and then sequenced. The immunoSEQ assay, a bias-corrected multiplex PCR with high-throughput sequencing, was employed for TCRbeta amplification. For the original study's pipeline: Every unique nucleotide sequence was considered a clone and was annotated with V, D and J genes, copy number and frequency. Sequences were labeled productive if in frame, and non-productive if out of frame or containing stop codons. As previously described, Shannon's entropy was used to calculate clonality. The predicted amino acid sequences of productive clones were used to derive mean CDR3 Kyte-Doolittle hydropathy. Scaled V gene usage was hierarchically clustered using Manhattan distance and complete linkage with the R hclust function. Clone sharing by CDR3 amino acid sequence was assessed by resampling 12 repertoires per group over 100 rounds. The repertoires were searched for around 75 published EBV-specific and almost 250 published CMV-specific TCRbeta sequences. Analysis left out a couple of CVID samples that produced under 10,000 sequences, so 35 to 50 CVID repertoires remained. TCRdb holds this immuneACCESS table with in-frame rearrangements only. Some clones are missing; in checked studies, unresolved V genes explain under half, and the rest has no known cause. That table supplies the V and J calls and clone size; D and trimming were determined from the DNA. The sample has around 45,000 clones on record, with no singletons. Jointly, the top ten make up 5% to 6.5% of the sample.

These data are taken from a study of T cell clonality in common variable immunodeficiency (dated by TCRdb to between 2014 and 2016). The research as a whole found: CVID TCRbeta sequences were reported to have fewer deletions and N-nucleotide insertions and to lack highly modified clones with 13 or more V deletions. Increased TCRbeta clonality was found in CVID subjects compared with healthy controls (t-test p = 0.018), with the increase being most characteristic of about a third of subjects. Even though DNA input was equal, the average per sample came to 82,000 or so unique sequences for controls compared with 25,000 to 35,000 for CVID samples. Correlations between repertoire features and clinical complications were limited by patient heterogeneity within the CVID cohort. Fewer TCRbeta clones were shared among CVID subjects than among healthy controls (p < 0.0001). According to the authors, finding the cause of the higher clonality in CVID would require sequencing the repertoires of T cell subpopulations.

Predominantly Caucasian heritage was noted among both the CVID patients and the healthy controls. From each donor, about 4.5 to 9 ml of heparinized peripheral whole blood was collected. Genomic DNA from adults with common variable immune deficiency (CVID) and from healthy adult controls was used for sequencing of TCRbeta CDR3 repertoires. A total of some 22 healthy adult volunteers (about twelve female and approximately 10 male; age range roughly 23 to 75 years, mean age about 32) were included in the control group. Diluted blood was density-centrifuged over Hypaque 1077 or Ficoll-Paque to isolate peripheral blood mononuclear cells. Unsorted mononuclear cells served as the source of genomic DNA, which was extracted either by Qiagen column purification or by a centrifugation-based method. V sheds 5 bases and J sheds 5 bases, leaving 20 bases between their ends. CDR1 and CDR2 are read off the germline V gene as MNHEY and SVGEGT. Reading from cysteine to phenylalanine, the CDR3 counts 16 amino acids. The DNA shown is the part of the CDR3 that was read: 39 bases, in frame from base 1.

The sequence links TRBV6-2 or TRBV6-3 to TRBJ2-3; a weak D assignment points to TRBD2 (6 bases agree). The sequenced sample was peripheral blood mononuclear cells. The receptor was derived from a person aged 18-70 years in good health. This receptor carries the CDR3 CASSTSRDLSVDTQYF. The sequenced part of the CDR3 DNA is TGTGCCAGCAGTACCTCCCGGGACTTGTCCGTAGATACG.